The 3 T cell receptor beta chains below were found in one sample sequenced in a study of blood T cell repertoires in COVID-19. Repertoires were generated with immunoSEQ multiplex PCR, while TCRdb's copy carries only in-frame clones and drops some. Seen here are about 320,000 clones, 75% to 90% observed once, and the top ten hold 1.5% to 2%. What was sequenced was PBMCs or T cells enriched from blood (not recorded which). The source is a woman aged 30 to 39 who had been exposed to COVID-19.

This clone was found once. V usage is TRBV27 and J usage is TRBJ2-1, with a tentative D call TRBD2 (5 bases). Looked up from germline, CDR1 is MNHEY and CDR2 is SMNVEV (reference sequence). The CDR3 covers 16 residues. The V and J ends lost 5 bases and 5 bases respectively, with 19 bases between them. The CDR3 region has the DNA TGTGCCAGCAGTATTATCCGGGAAGCCGATAACAATGAGCAGTTCTTC. Protein: CASSIIREADNNEQFF.

The J gene is TRBJ2-1, the V gene TRBV21-1; the tabulated D call, TRBD1, remains unverified against the DNA. TRBV21-1 is listed as a pseudogene. The CDR3 extends over 15 amino acids. CDR3 sequence (DNA): TGTGCCAGCAGCGCACCGGGACAATTTATCCATGAGCAGTTCTTC. This sequence encodes CASSAPGQFIHEQFF.

The gene calls are TRBV28 and TRBJ1-6; TRBD1 matches 8 bases. The CDR3 loop spans 15 amino acids. V gave up 9 bases and J gave up 6 bases; unmatched junction bases: 10. CDR1 MDHEN and CDR2 SYDVKM come from the germline V gene. In nucleotides, the CDR3 is TGTGCCAGTTCCCCCCCGACAGGGGTTAATTCACCCCTCCACTTT. Its protein product is CASSPPTGVNSPLHF. Supplemented by reference TRBV28 and TRBJ1-6, the full variable domain reads DVKVTQSSRYLVKRTGEKVFLECVQDMDHENMFWYRQDPGLGLRLIYFSYDVKMKEKGDIPEGYSVSREKKERFSLILESASTNQTSMYLCASSPPTGVNSPLHFGNGTRLTVT.